This T cell receptor (beta chain) was retrieved from a study of blood T cell repertoires in COVID-19. Sequenced by immunoSEQ multiplex PCR; TCRdb stores in-frame clones only, minus some. The sample yields approximately 200,000 clones, around 80% seen once. Germline V gene sequence: CDR1 MGHDK, CDR2 SYGVNS. J was trimmed by 0 bases and V by 6 bases; bases with no gene match: 6. This CDR3 has 16 residues. This receptor was identified in a woman of 80 years or more with COVID-19, enrolled during active disease. The V call is TRBV25-1, the J call TRBJ1-4, with 8 bases aligning to TRBD1. The sequenced sample was peripheral blood. CDR3: CASSGQGLATNEKLFF. The CDR3 coding sequence is TGTGCCAGCAGCGGACAGGGCCTTGCAACTAATGAAAAACTGTTTTTT.